The 20 T cell receptor beta chains in this list originate from one sample, sequenced in a study of blood T cell repertoires in COVID-19. Libraries were prepared by immunoSEQ multiplex PCR; TCRdb keeps only in-frame clonotypes and omits some of them. The sample records approximately 280,000 clones, approximately 86% being singletons. The sequenced material came from peripheral blood. The source of these receptors is a woman aged 25 to 39 who had recovered from COVID-19.

This clone was seen ten or more times. The chain combines TRBV10-3 with TRBJ2-3, with a tentative D call TRBD2 (5 bases). V lost 10 bases and J 2 bases, leaving 16 bases between the germline ends. Germline loops: CDR1 ENHRY, CDR2 SYGVKD. There are 14 residues in the CDR3. The CDR3 loop reads CATSSPGYTDTQYF. CDR3 DNA: TGTGCCACCTCGAGTCCGGGATACACAGATACGCAGTATTTT.

The chain combines TRBV7-6 with TRBJ1-2, with TRBD1 as a possible D gene (5 bases). V lost 2 bases to trimming and J lost 6 bases, with 22 bases between them. Per the germline V gene, CDR1 is SGHVS and CDR2 is FNYEAQ. CDR3 length equals 17 residues. The chain's CDR3 is CASSLIREGTRGNGYTF. In DNA, the CDR3 is TGTGCCAGCAGCTTAATACGGGAGGGTACCCGGGGCAATGGCTACACCTTC.

The genes are TRBV29-1 and TRBJ1-1, with 11 bases matching TRBD1. V gave up 6 bases and J gave up 2 bases; unmatched junction bases: 14. Germline lookup yields CDR1 SQVTM and CDR2 ANQGSEA. This CDR3 comprises 17 residues. In nucleotides, the CDR3 is TGCAGCGTAAGGGCTGGGACAGGGGGTGTTGATAACACTGAAGCTTTCTTT. This codes for CSVRAGTGGVDNTEAFF.

The chain uses TRBV2 and TRBJ2-7; the match to TRBD2 covers 13 bases. CDR3 size: 14 residues. Unmatched junction bases numbered 8, after V lost 6 bases and J lost 9 bases. Germline assignment: CDR1 SNHLY and CDR2 FYNNEI. For the CDR3, the DNA is TGTGCCAGCAGGGGACTAGCGGGACGTTACACGCAGTACTTC. Encoded protein: CASRGLAGRYTQYF.

The CDR3 DNA sequence: TGCGCCAGCAGCTTAATGACAGGGGGTTTCAATGAGCAGTTCTTC. It is translated as CASSLMTGGFNEQFF. This chain joins TRBV5-1 and TRBJ2-1; 9 bases map to TRBD1. The CDR3 has 15 amino acids. Per the germline V gene, CDR1 is SGHRS and CDR2 is YFSETQ. Trimming took 2 bases from V and 6 from J; bases not matched to a gene: 6. Full variable domain (rest looked up from reference TRBV5-1 and TRBJ2-1): KAGVTQTPRYLIKTRGQQVTLSCSPISGHRSVSWYQQTPGQGLQFLFEYFSETQRNKGNFPGRFSGRQFSNSRSEMNVSTLELGDSALYLCASSLMTGGFNEQFFGPGTRLTVL.

This chain connects TRBV27 to TRBJ1-1; D possibly corresponds to TRBD1 (6 bases). Germline loops: CDR1 MNHEY, CDR2 SMNVEV (reference sequence). CDR3 length: 14 amino acids. V was shortened by 3 bases and J by 1 base, with 9 bases between the two germline ends. In DNA form, the CDR3 reads TGTGCCAGCAGTTTTGGGGGCTGGAACACTGAAGCTTTCTTT. Protein: CASSFGGWNTEAFF.

This sequence joins TRBV9 and TRBJ2-1, with a possible D match to TRBD2 (5 bases). The CDR3 covers 17 residues. V was shortened by 0 bases and J by 6 bases, with 19 bases between the two germline ends. Germline CDR1 reads SGDLS; CDR2 reads YYNGEE. CDR3: CASSVGGGTSTFNEQFF. Written as DNA, the CDR3 is TGTGCCAGCAGCGTAGGTGGAGGCACATCGACCTTCAATGAGCAGTTCTTC.

V is TRBV5-1 and J is TRBJ2-2; 7 nucleotides line up with TRBD1. The length of the CDR3 is 15 residues. Germline V gene sequence: CDR1 SGHRS, CDR2 YFSETQ. J was trimmed by 1 base and V by 7 bases; bases with no gene match: 7. The CDR3 region has the DNA TGCGCCAGCCAACGGAGACAGGGGAACACCGGGGAGCTGTTTTTT. Translated: CASQRRQGNTGELFF.

This clone was seen a single time. The V gene is TRBV6-6, the J gene TRBJ2-1; 9 bases fit TRBD1. Germline CDR1 reads MNHNY; CDR2 reads SVGAGI (reference sequence). The CDR3 runs to 15 residues. V was clipped by 4 bases and J by 5 bases; unmatched bases: 6. The CDR3 DNA sequence: TGTGCCAGCAGTTCGGACAGGGGATGGGACAATGAGCAGTTCTTC. Residues: CASSSDRGWDNEQFF.

The chain couples TRBV7-2 to TRBJ2-7; tentatively, D is TRBD2 (6 bases). V was cut by 5 bases and J by 3 bases, with 14 bases left in between. Germline V gives CDR1 SGHTA, CDR2 FQGNSA. The CDR3 runs to 14 residues. This chain's CDR3 is CASSPGARDYEQYF. As DNA, the CDR3 is TGTGCCAGCAGCCCCGGGGCGCGGGACTACGAGCAGTACTTC.

In this sample, this clone turned up a few times. This sequence joins TRBV27 and TRBJ1-5, with TRBD1 matching over 7 bases. CDR1 and CDR2 from the germline V gene are MNHEY and SMNVEV (reference sequence). The length of the CDR3 is 14 residues. The trim removed 6 bases at V and 3 bases at J, leaving 5 bases unmatched. CDR3 nucleotides: TGTGCCAGCAGACGAGGACAGGCCAATCAGCCCCAGCATTTT. Protein: CASRRGQANQPQHF.

The chain couples TRBV4-1 to TRBJ2-2, with D maybe TRBD1 (5 bases). Germline assignment: CDR1 MGHRA and CDR2 YSYEKL. The CDR3 spans 15 residues. V was cut by 0 bases and J by 6 bases, with 11 bases left in between. CDR3 DNA sequence: TGCGCCAGCAGCCAAGATCAGGGATTCGCCGGGGAGCTGTTTTTT. Translation gives CASSQDQGFAGELFF.

V is TRBV10-3 and J is TRBJ1-5; D is uncertain. This CDR3 has 14 residues. Trimming left V 7 bases short and J 1 base short, with 11 bases between. CDR1 and CDR2 from the germline V gene are ENHRY and SYGVKD. The CDR3 loop reads CAINQGGSNQPQHF. The CDR3 region has the DNA TGTGCCATCAACCAAGGAGGGAGCAATCAGCCCCAGCATTTT.

The CDR3 bases are TGTGCCAGCAAAAACGGGGACATCCGGAACACTGAAGCTTTCTTT. Its translation is CASKNGDIRNTEAFF. The rearrangement uses TRBV6-5 and TRBJ1-1; possible D gene TRBD1, 6 bases. CDR3 length: 15 amino acids. V lost 7 bases to trimming and J lost 1 base, with 16 bases between them. CDR1 and CDR2 (germline): MNHEY, SVGAGI.

The chain is built from TRBV19 and TRBJ2-3; 8 nucleotides align to TRBD2. The CDR3 has 16 amino acids. Germline CDR1 LNHDA, CDR2 SQIVND (reference sequence). Germline trimming cut 1 base from V and 4 bases from J; bases unmatched to any gene: 7. The CDR3 here is CASSIASGGVSDTQYF. The CDR3 nucleotides are TGTGCCAGTAGTATAGCCAGCGGGGGAGTATCAGATACGCAGTATTTT.

This chain uses TRBV6-5 with TRBJ1-1, with D maybe TRBD1 (6 bases). Germline assignment: CDR1 MNHEY and CDR2 SVGAGI. V lost 10 bases and J lost 9, with 18 bases in between. The CDR3 is 12 amino acids. The CDR3 region has the DNA TGTGCCATTCGTGGGACAAACTCGAAAGCTTTCTTT. It specifies CAIRGTNSKAFF.

The chain links TRBV7-9 to TRBJ2-3, with D perhaps matching TRBD2 (5 bases). This CDR3 spans 16 amino acids. The germline V gene has CDR1 SEHNR and CDR2 FQNEAQ (reference sequence). The V and J ends lost 5 bases and 0 bases respectively, with 15 bases between them. The CDR3 here is CASSPRLLESTDTQYF. CDR3 sequence (DNA): TGTGCCAGCAGCCCCAGACTACTCGAAAGCACAGATACGCAGTATTTT.

This sequence joins TRBV5-4 and TRBJ2-1; weak D call: TRBD2 (5 bases). Germline V gene sequence: CDR1 SGHNT, CDR2 YYREEE (reference sequence). There are 12 residues in the CDR3. The V gene lost 2 bases and the J gene lost 8 bases, with 8 bases spanning the gap. DNA of the CDR3: TGTGCCAGCAGCTTCCCGGACTATGAGCAGTTCTTC. Its translation is CASSFPDYEQFF.

A few counts support this clone. V usage is TRBV27 and J usage is TRBJ2-7, with a tentative D call TRBD1 (5 bases). The CDR3 loop spans 13 amino acids. Per the germline V gene, CDR1 is MNHEY and CDR2 is SMNVEV (reference sequence). The V gene lost 2 bases and the J gene lost 4 bases, with 9 bases spanning the gap. Here the CDR3 reads CASSLGPGYEQYF. The CDR3 bases are TGTGCCAGCAGTTTAGGCCCAGGGTACGAGCAGTACTTC.

This clone was seen only once. The gene calls are TRBV28 and TRBJ2-1; 13 bases match TRBD2. Germline CDR1 and CDR2: MDHEN and SYDVKM. The junction had 5 bases not matched to a gene; V was cut back by 4 bases and J by 2 bases. The CDR3 sequence is 17 residues long. The CDR3 region is CASSSGLAGVPYNEQFF. CDR3 DNA: TGTGCCAGCAGTTCCGGACTAGCGGGAGTTCCCTACAATGAGCAGTTCTTC. Complete variable domain (other parts from reference TRBV28 and TRBJ2-1): DVKVTQSSRYLVKRTGEKVFLECVQDMDHENMFWYRQDPGLGLRLIYFSYDVKMKEKGDIPEGYSVSREKKERFSLILESASTNQTSMYLCASSSGLAGVPYNEQFFGPGTRLTVL.